This entry lists 5 T cell receptor beta chains sequenced from one sample in a study of blood T cell repertoires in COVID-19. Generated by immunoSEQ multiplex PCR, the TCRdb table keeps only in-frame clones and is missing some. Of roughly 250,000 clones in the sample, approximately 85% are singletons; the top ten hold about 0.9%. What was sequenced was peripheral blood. The receptor set was obtained from a human donor with COVID-19, enrolled during active disease. The donor label of this sample is uncertain.

The gene calls are TRBV7-3 and TRBJ2-6; the match to TRBD1 covers 8 bases. After removal of 4 bases from V and 3 bases from J, the junction contained 11 bases not matched to a gene. The CDR3 extends over 18 amino acids. Germline lookup yields CDR1 SGHTA and CDR2 FQGTGA. The CDR3 coding sequence is TGTGCCAGCAGCTCCGGACAGGGCGAATGGGGTGGGGCCAACGTCCTGACTTTC. It translates to CASSSGQGEWGGANVLTF.

The genes are TRBV4-1 and TRBJ1-2; TRBD1 might be the D (5 bases). This CDR3 contains 16 residues. Germline CDR1 is MGHRA and CDR2 is YSYEKL. V was trimmed by 4 bases and J by 7 bases, leaving 22 bases between them. Here the CDR3 DNA reads TGCGCCAGCAGCCCGACCCCCCGGGACTCTTACACTGGCTACACCTTC. Residues: CASSPTPRDSYTGYTF.

The V gene is TRBV4-3, the J gene TRBJ1-1; TRBD1 agrees at 7 bases. Germline loops: CDR1 LGHNA, CDR2 YSLEER. The trim removed 2 bases at V and 5 bases at J, leaving 11 bases unmatched. The CDR3 loop spans 16 amino acids. CDR3 DNA: TGCGCCAGCAGCCAAACCTTGGACAGGTGGAGGACTGAAGCTTTCTTT. Protein: CASSQTLDRWRTEAFF.

The chain recombines TRBV19 with TRBJ2-5; unclear D gene. The V gene's germline CDR1 is LNHDA and CDR2 SQIVND (reference sequence). Trimming pared 3 bases from V and 5 bases from J, leaving 7 bases between. The CDR3 runs 12 residues. The CDR3 coding sequence is TGTGCCAGTAGTATGGTGGGCGAGACCCAGTACTTC. Its protein product is CASSMVGETQYF.

The genes are TRBV2 and TRBJ1-1; 11 bases are a match to TRBD1. CDR1 and CDR2 (germline): SNHLY, FYNNEI. CDR3 length equals 13 residues. After removal of 6 bases from V and 6 bases from J, the junction contained 3 bases not matched to a gene. CDR3 residues: CASRGDRGAEAFF. The DNA for the CDR3 is TGTGCCAGCAGGGGGGACAGGGGGGCTGAAGCTTTCTTT.